The rows below give T cell receptor beta chains drawn from one sample of a study of cytomegalovirus exposure and HLA in healthy donors. The data were produced by immunoSEQ multiplex PCR, yet TCRdb's version contains in-frame clones alone and is incomplete. The sample yields 65,000 to 90,000 clones, around 80% seen once. The sample taken for sequencing was PBMCs. These receptor sequences come from a man aged 30 to 39 in good health and CMV-seronegative. The CDR3 runs from the conserved cysteine through the conserved F or W. D genes are given only for firm matches. Clone size is given for some rows only: seen once, a few or many times, or a class if the clone is expanded.

V gene,clone size,CDR3 length,J gene,D gene,CDR3 DNA,CDR3 protein
TRBV27,once,12,TRBJ2-1,NA,TGTGCCAGCAGGACGTCTAGAGATGAGCAGTTCTTC,CASRTSRDEQFF
TRBV28,NA,14,TRBJ2-2,NA,TGTGCCAGCAGTTTGGGGCAGCGCTCCGGGGAGCTGTTTTTT,CASSLGQRSGELFF
TRBV7-2,NA,14,TRBJ1-1,TRBD1,TGTGCCAGCAGCTTTGAGGGGGCTAGCACTGAAGCTTTCTTT,CASSFEGASTEAFF
TRBV6-1,NA,16,TRBJ2-1,NA,TGTGCCAGCAGTGAAGCGGGGCAGGGTTGGGACAATGAGCAGTTCTTC,CASSEAGQGWDNEQFF
TRBV2,NA,16,TRBJ2-7,TRBD1,TGTGCCAGCAGTGAAATTTTTGACAGGGCGGTAGACGAGCAGTACTTC,CASSEIFDRAVDEQYF
TRBV30,NA,13,TRBJ1-2,TRBD1,TGTGCCTGGAGGATACAGGGGTTGTATGGCTACACCTTC,CAWRIQGLYGYTF
TRBV7-9,NA,14,TRBJ1-4,NA,TGTGCCAGCAGCTTAGCCCAGGGGAGTGAAAAACTGTTTTTT,CASSLAQGSEKLFF
TRBV28,NA,14,TRBJ2-4,TRBD1,TGTGCCAGCAGTTTTCAGGGGGTCGGAAACATTCAGTACTTC,CASSFQGVGNIQYF
TRBV15,NA,14,TRBJ2-2,NA,TGTGCCACCAGCCGGAGGGGTGACACCGGGGAGCTGTTTTTT,CATSRRGDTGELFF
TRBV9,NA,15,TRBJ1-1,TRBD1,TGTGCCAGCAGCGCCCGACAGGGGCCGAACACTGAAGCTTTCTTT,CASSARQGPNTEAFF
TRBV7-9,NA,15,TRBJ2-7,TRBD1,TGTGCCAGCAGCTTCCTACCCGGGACAGGGGGCGAGCAGTACTTC,CASSFLPGTGGEQYF
TRBV7-3,NA,17,TRBJ2-3,TRBD1,TGTGCCAGCAGCCCCACCCGAGTCAGGGGGCAGACAGATACGCAGTATTTT,CASSPTRVRGQTDTQYF
TRBV19,NA,14,TRBJ2-1,NA,TGTGCCAGTAGTATAGGTACTATAACCAATGAGCAGTTCTTC,CASSIGTITNEQFF
TRBV5-4,NA,15,TRBJ2-1,TRBD2,TGTGCCAGCAGCCCCGAGGTAGCGGGCCGCGGCGAGCAGTTCTTC,CASSPEVAGRGEQFF
TRBV19,NA,12,TRBJ2-7,NA,TGTGCCAGTAGCCAAGGACAGAACGAGCAGTACTTC,CASSQGQNEQYF